One T cell receptor beta chain is described in this entry. The antigen remains undetermined. The data were obtained in a study of cytomegalovirus exposure and HLA in healthy donors. Study conclusions and caveats: Researchers had no immune exposure information except CMV serostatus available.

PCR amplification relied on 60 Vbeta primers (plus 13 Jbeta primers). TCRdb's table, derived via immunoSEQ multiplex PCR, lists solely in-frame clones and lacks some. The sample lists roughly 190,000 clones, 65% to 80% occurring once. The CDR3 is 10 amino acids. CDR1 is SGHRS and CDR2 is YFSETQ in the germline V gene. V lost 8 bases and J lost 5, with 8 bases in between. Sequenced sample: PBMCs. The clonotype originates from a woman between 40 and 55 years old in good health and CMV-seronegative. The genes are TRBV5-1 and TRBJ2-7; tentative D call: TRBD1 (6 bases). CDR3 in amino acids: CASQGHEQYV. The CDR3 region has the DNA TGCGCCAGTCAGGGGCACGAGCAGTACGTC.